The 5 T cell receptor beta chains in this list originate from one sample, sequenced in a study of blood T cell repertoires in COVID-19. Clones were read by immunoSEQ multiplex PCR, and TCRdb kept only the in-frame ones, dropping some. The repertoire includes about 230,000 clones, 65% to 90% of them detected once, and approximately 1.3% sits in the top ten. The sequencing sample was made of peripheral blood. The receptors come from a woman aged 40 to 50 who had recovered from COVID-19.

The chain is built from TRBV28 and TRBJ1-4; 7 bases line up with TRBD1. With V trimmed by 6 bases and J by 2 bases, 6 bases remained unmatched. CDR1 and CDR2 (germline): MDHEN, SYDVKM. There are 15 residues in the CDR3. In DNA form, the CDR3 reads TGTGCCAGCAGGACCTCGACAGGGACTAATGAAAAACTGTTTTTT. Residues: CASRTSTGTNEKLFF.

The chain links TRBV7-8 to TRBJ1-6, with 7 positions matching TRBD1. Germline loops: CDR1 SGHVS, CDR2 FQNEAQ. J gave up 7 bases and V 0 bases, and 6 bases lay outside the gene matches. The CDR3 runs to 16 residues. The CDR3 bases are TGTGCCAGCAGCTTAGCGCAGGCAGGGGGGAATTCACCCCTCCACTTT. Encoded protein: CASSLAQAGGNSPLHF.

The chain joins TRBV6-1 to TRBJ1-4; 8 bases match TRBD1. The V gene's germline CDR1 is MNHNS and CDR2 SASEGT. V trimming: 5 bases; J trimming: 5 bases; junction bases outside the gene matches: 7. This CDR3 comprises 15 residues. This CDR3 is CASSLGQGPNEKLFF. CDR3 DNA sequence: TGTGCCAGCAGTTTAGGACAGGGCCCCAATGAAAAACTGTTTTTT.

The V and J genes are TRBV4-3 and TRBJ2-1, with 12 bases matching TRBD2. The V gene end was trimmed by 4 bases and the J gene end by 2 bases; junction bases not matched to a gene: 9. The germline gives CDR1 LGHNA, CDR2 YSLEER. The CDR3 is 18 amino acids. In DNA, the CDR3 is TGCGCCAGCAGCCCCTACTCTAGCGGGGGGGCTACCTACAATGAGCAGTTCTTC. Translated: CASSPYSSGGATYNEQFF.

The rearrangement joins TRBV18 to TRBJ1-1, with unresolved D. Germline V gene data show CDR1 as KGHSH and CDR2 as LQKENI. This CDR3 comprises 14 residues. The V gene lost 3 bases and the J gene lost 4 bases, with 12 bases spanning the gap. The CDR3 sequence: CASSPSVDGTEAFF. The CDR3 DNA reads TGTGCCAGCTCACCGAGCGTTGATGGCACTGAAGCTTTCTTT.